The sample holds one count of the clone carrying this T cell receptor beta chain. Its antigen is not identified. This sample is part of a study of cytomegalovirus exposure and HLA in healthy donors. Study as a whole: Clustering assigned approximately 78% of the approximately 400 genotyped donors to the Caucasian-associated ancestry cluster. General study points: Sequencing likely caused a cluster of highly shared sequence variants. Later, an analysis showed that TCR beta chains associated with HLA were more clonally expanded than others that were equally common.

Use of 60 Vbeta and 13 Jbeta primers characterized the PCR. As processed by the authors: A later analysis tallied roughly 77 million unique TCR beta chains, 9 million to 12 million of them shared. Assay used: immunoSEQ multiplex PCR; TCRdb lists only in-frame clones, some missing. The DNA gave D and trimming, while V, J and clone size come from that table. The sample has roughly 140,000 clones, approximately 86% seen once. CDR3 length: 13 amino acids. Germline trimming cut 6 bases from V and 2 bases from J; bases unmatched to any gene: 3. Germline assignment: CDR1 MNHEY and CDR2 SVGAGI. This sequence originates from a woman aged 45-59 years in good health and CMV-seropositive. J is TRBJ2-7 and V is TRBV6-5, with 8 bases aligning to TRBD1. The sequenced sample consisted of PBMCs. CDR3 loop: CASRAGGAYEQYF. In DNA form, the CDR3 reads TGTGCCAGCAGGGCAGGGGGCGCCTACGAGCAGTACTTC.